A single sample gave rise to the 3 T cell receptor beta chains below, sequenced in a study of T cell responses to AZD1222 COVID-19 vaccine. Clones were sequenced by immunoSEQ multiplex PCR, and TCRdb holds only the in-frame ones, with some missing. The repertoire consists of about 100,000 clones, with more than 70% occurring once and the leading ten covering 3.3%. The specimen comprised peripheral blood, sampled on day 0 of AZD1222 vaccination. The receptors stem from an adult in good health.

This rearrangement joins TRBV7-2 to TRBJ2-7; 8 positions agree with TRBD1. The CDR3 length is 14 residues. Losses at the gene ends were 6 bases for V and 3 bases for J; bases not matched to a gene: 7. From germline, CDR1 is SGHTA and CDR2 FQGNSA. CDR3 nucleotide sequence: TGTGCCAGCAGTTTCGGACAGGGTGGCTACGAGCAGTACTTC. It yields the protein CASSFGQGGYEQYF.

The chain carries TRBV7-2 and TRBJ2-7, with 8 bases aligning to TRBD2. Germline loops: CDR1 SGHTA, CDR2 FQGNSA. Trimming cost V 5 bases and J 3 bases; bases outside gene matches: 6. This CDR3 region has 14 residues. Here the CDR3 DNA reads TGTGCCAGCAGCCCGGGACTAGGTAACTACGAGCAGTACTTC. This sequence encodes CASSPGLGNYEQYF.

This clone has just a few counts. This rearrangement joins TRBV18 to TRBJ2-2; D is perhaps TRBD2 (6 bases). Looked up from germline, CDR1 is KGHSH and CDR2 is LQKENI. The V gene lost 6 bases and the J gene lost 2 bases, with 10 bases spanning the gap. This CDR3 is 14 amino acids long. In DNA, the CDR3 is TGTGCCAGCTCGGACGGGGGTAACACCGGGGAGCTGTTTTTT. It specifies CASSDGGNTGELFF.